This T cell receptor (beta chain) was retrieved from a study of T cell responses to AZD1222 COVID-19 vaccine. Between the trimmed V and J ends, which lost 1 base and 1 base, there was a span of 5 bases. The CDR3 contains 14 residues. The germline CDR1 and CDR2 sequences are GTSNPN and SVGIG (reference sequence). Study conclusions and caveats: Clonal diversity was possibly underestimated, and the donors were mostly white British, with more females. Researchers took repertoire samples only after the peak T cell response had come. Increases in Spike-specific TCR breadth and depth were seen after two AZD1222 doses.

As regards this clone: What it binds is unknown.

Here immunoSEQ multiplex PCR was the method, and the copy in TCRdb shows in-frame clones only, minus some. The sample records tens of thousands of clones, around 86% being singletons. Specimen: peripheral blood, collected on day 0 of AZD1222 vaccination. The rearrangement uses TRBV30 and TRBJ2-6; no firm D call. The sequence was collected from an adult in good health. The CDR3 loop reads CAWSGQSGANVLTF. As DNA, the CDR3 is TGTGCCTGGAGTGGTCAGTCTGGGGCCAACGTCCTGACTTTC.